The clone carrying this T cell receptor (beta chain) was counted once. Its antigen is unknown. This specimen comes from a study of post-analysis software for immune sequencing data. The study, taken as a whole, reports: Clustering by F measure revealed strong co-clustering among samples prepared together in one batch. In multiple sclerosis, normalized Chao1 diversity was significantly below that of controls.

TCR beta cDNA libraries had unique molecular identifiers. Out of 1 to 10 million T cells, 470,000 or so cDNA molecules were generated. In TCRdb, the PCR reads were re-called with MiXCR into one record per CDR3 protein. The sample holds 500,000 to 600,000 distinct CDR3 sequences; around 44% are singletons and the top ten take roughly 1.7%. The sequenced sample consisted of blood. This TCR was sampled from a girl aged 10 to 17 with multiple sclerosis.

The CDR3 coding sequence is TGTGCCAGCAGGATCATGCTGAACACTGAAGCTTTCTTT. Its protein product is CASRIMLNTEAFF. V gene TRBV6-2 or TRBV6-3 combines with J gene TRBJ1-1; D not certain. CDR1 and CDR2 (germline): MNHEY, SVGEGT. This CDR3 region has 13 residues. The ends were cut back, 6 bases at V and 0 bases at J, with 8 bases in the middle.